This TCR beta chain is from a study of blood T cell repertoires in COVID-19 (dated by TCRdb to the early 2020s). With regard to the full study: Recovered participants in ImmuneRACE Cohort 3 were defined by two consecutive negative NP/OP PCR tests, clearance by a healthcare professional, or resolution of symptoms. The collaborator samples originated in the United States, Italy and Spain and spanned the acute and convalescent phases of COVID-19. The prospective study material was composed of cDNA or gDNA derived from T cells, B-cell-depleted T cells, or PBMCs. Deeply sampled blood TCRbeta repertoires from subjects exposed to, actively infected with, or recovered from COVID-19 were included in the dataset. The repertoires were released in a freely available public database meant as a resource for research on the immune response to SARS-CoV-2. The samples were drawn from two sources: the first 160 participants of the ongoing ImmuneRACE study, and some 1,300 subjects contributed by 6 global collaborators. The sample metadata nearly always contained a de-identified subject ID, COVID-19 status, age in years and sex. Where available, HLA class I and class II types were taken from metadata supplied by the sample provider and were not determined by assay-based typing. General conclusions and limits of the study: Clinical and demographic metadata were provided uncurated, with the amount varying by source and participant.

Participants in the prospective study were aged 18 to 89 years, lived in some 24 United States geographic areas, and enrolled through a virtual design. Cohort assignment in the prospective study relied on participant-reported clinical history from a screening survey and a study questionnaire. In the prospective study, whole blood, serum and a nasopharyngeal or oropharyngeal swab were collected from each participant by mobile phlebotomists. Additional blood draws and questionnaires over a 2-month period could optionally be provided by prospective study participants. Before DNA extraction, prospective study blood samples were shipped either frozen or at room temperature. Details on this clone: The clone's antigen remains unknown. No base-level quality is on record; no much larger clone is a single base apart.

TCRbeta CDR3 regions were amplified from genomic DNA by means of the immunoSEQ Assay, a bias-controlled multiplex PCR. The paper's data handling went like this. Nucleated cell counts per sample were estimated from amplification of reference gene primers within the assay. To quantify the absolute abundance of each unique TCRbeta CDR3 rearrangement, sequence reads were collapsed and filtered. For each sample, productive Simpson clonality was calculated by taking the square root of Simpson's diversity index across productive rearrangements. Held by TCRdb, this immuneACCESS table contains in-frame sequences only and omits some clones. Under half of the omission traces to an unresolved V gene where checked; the cause of the rest is unknown. D and trimming were read from the DNA, whereas the V and J calls and clone size are those reported in that table. The sample table contains a few hundred thousand clones; only one count was recorded for approximately 87% of them. The ten largest clones capture approximately 1.9% of the sample.

Clipping removes 2 bases from V and 2 bases from J, with 3 as the unmatched junction base count. Taken from cysteine to phenylalanine, the CDR3 has 14 residues. The CDR3 DNA has 42 bases and is translated from base 1. CDR1 and CDR2 were assigned from the germline V gene as SQVTM and ANQGSEA. The specimen sequenced was PBMCs or T cells enriched from blood (not recorded which). The sequence derives from a man aged 40-49 years in a cohort exposed to, infected with or recovered from COVID-19 (not recorded which). The rearranged chain carries TRBV29-1 and TRBJ1-2; 9 of the junction bases match TRBD1. The DNA reads as follows: TGCAGCGTTGAATACAGGGGGCGCAACTATGGCTACACCTTC. It specifies CSVEYRGRNYGYTF.